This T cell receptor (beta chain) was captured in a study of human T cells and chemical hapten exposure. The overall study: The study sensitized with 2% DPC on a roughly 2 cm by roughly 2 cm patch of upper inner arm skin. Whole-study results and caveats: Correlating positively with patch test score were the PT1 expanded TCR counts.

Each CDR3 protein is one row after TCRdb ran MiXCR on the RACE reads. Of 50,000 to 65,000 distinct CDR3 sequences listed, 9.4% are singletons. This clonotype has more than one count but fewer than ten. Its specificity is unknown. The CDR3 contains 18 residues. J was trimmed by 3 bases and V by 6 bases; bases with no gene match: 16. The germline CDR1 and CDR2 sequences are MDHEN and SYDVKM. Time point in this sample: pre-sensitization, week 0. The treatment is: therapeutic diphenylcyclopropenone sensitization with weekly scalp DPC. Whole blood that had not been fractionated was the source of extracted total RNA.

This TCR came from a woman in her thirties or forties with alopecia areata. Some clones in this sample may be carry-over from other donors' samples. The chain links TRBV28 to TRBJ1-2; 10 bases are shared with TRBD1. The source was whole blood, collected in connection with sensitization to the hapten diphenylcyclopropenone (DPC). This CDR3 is CASRKPGQGIQGDYGYTF. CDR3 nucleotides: TGTGCCAGCAGGAAACCGGGACAGGGGATCCAAGGGGACTATGGCTACACCTTC.